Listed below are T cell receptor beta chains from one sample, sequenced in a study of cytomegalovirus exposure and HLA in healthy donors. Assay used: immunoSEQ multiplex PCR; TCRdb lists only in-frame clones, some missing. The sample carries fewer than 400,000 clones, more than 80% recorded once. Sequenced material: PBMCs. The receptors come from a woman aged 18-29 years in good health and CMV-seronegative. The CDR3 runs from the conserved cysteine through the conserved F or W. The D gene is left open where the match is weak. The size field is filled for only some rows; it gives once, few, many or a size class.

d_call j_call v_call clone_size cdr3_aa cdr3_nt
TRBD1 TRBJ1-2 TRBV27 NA CASSPRQGVSGYTF TGTGCCAGCAGTCCGCGCCAGGGGGTGTCTGGCTACACCTTC
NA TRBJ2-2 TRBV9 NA CASSVASAANTGELFF TGTGCCAGCAGCGTAGCTTCAGCGGCTAACACCGGGGAGCTGTTTTTT
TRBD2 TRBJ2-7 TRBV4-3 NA CASSQALLAGDAQAYEQYF TGCGCCAGCAGCCAAGCTCTTCTAGCGGGAGATGCACAGGCCTACGAGCAGTACTTC
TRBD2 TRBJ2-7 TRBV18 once CASSPRTSGYYEQYF TGTGCCAGCTCACCCCGGACTAGCGGATACTACGAGCAGTACTTC
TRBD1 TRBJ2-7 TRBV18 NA CASSWGQGVLDEQYF TGTGCCAGCTCATGGGGACAGGGGGTTCTCGACGAGCAGTACTTC
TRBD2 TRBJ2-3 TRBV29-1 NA CSVEGTSGGTDTQYF TGCAGCGTTGAGGGGACTAGCGGGGGCACAGATACGCAGTATTTT
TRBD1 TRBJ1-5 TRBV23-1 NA CASRNEGTGWSDQPQHF TGCGCCAGCAGAAACGAGGGGACAGGGTGGTCGGATCAGCCCCAGCATTTT
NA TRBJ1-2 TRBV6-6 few CASSLSRVGGYTF TGTGCCAGCAGTTTGTCGAGGGTTGGTGGCTACACCTTC
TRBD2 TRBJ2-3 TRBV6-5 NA CASSYGLAGDTQYF TGTGCCAGCAGTTACGGACTAGCGGGAGATACGCAGTATTTT
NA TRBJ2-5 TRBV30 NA CAWSAPGQETQYF TGTGCCTGGAGTGCCCCGGGGCAAGAGACCCAGTACTTC
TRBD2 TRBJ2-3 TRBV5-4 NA CASSLETSGPSTDTQYF TGTGCCAGCAGCTTGGAGACTAGCGGACCTAGCACAGATACGCAGTATTTT